Listed below are T cell receptor beta chains from one sample, sequenced in a study of low-dose radiotherapy and immunotherapy resistance in tumors. MiXCR, run by TCRdb on the reads, gives a single entry per CDR3 protein. The sample includes about 39,000 distinct CDR3 sequences, roughly 20% of them seen just once. Sequencing used PBMCs, obtained after low-dose radiotherapy plus immunotherapy. All receptors derive from a female donor with ovarian cancer. CDR3s include the opening cysteine and the closing phenylalanine or tryptophan. A D gene is named only where the DNA matches it firmly. The listing skips clone size in some rows; elsewhere it reads once, few, many or a size class.

J: TRBJ2-2; size: many; V: TRBV6-6; D: .; length: 15; CDR3: CASSPGLTNTGELFF; DNA: TGTGCCAGCAGTCCGGGACTGACGAACACCGGGGAGCTGTTTTTT
J: TRBJ2-5; size: few; V: TRBV9; D: .; length: 14; CDR3: CASSVEGALETQYF; DNA: TGTGCCAGCAGCGTAGAAGGGGCCCTTGAGACCCAGTACTTC
J: TRBJ2-2; size: many; V: TRBV28; D: .; length: 17; CDR3: CASSLSRWSGYTGELFF; DNA: TGTGCCAGCAGTTTGTCGAGGTGGAGCGGCTACACCGGGGAGCTGTTTTTT
J: TRBJ2-1; size: once; V: TRBV5-5; D: TRBD1; length: 16; CDR3: CASSPYGGQGVYEQFF; DNA: TGTGCCAGCAGCCCCTATGGGGGACAGGGGGTCTATGAGCAGTTCTTC
J: TRBJ2-6; size: .; V: TRBV4-3; D: .; length: 15; CDR3: CASSLDNSGANVLTF; DNA: TGCGCCAGCAGCCTCGACAACTCTGGGGCCAACGTCCTGACTTTC
J: TRBJ2-1; size: many; V: TRBV25-1; D: .; length: 15; CDR3: CASRPGGRNYNEQFF; DNA: TGTGCCAGCAGACCAGGAGGCAGGAACTACAATGAGCAGTTCTTC
J: TRBJ1-5; size: many; V: TRBV4-2; D: TRBD1; length: 18; CDR3: CASSLLPTGGRGGQPQHF; DNA: TGTGCCAGCAGCCTCCTCCCAACAGGGGGAAGGGGGGGTCAGCCCCAGCATTTT
J: TRBJ1-2; size: .; V: TRBV6-6; D: TRBD1; length: 12; CDR3: CASSYGQGSYTF; DNA: TGTGCCAGCAGTTACGGACAGGGTTCCTACACCTTC
J: TRBJ2-1; size: many; V: TRBV4-1; D: TRBD2; length: 16; CDR3: CAGSRSSGAAYNEQFF; DNA: TGCGCCGGCAGCCGGAGTAGCGGGGCCGCTTACAATGAGCAGTTCTTC
J: TRBJ2-3; size: few; V: TRBV5-6; D: .; length: 12; CDR3: CASSLDTLTQYF; DNA: TGTGCCAGCAGCTTGGACACCCTCACGCAGTATTTT
J: TRBJ2-3; size: many; V: TRBV20-1; D: .; length: 14; CDR3: CSSVQGFGLDTQYF; DNA: TGCAGTAGCGTACAGGGTTTCGGTCTGGATACGCAGTATTTT
J: TRBJ2-3; size: few; V: TRBV11-2; D: .; length: 14; CDR3: CASSLSARTDTQYF; DNA: TGTGCCAGCAGCTTATCGGCCCGAACAGATACGCAGTATTTT
J: TRBJ1-2; size: many; V: TRBV11-2; D: .; length: 13; CDR3: CASRPFGGSGYTF; DNA: TGTGCCAGCAGACCGTTTGGGGGAAGCGGCTACACCTTC
J: TRBJ1-6; size: .; V: TRBV6-5; D: .; length: 14; CDR3: CASRRDTLDSPLHF; DNA: TGTGCCAGCAGAAGGGACACATTAGATTCACCCCTCCACTTT
J: TRBJ2-5; size: many; V: TRBV20-1; D: TRBD2; length: 15; CDR3: CSARVSGAASETQYF; DNA: TGCAGTGCTAGAGTTAGCGGGGCTGCCAGTGAGACCCAGTACTTC
J: TRBJ2-3; size: many; V: TRBV6-2/TRBV6-3; D: .; length: 15; CDR3: CASSRGLHPTDTQYF; DNA: TGTGCCAGCAGTCGGGGGCTCCACCCCACAGATACGCAGTATTTT
J: TRBJ2-7; size: many; V: TRBV27; D: TRBD1; length: 15; CDR3: CASRFGQVLSYEQYF; DNA: TGTGCCAGCAGATTCGGACAGGTACTCTCCTACGAGCAGTACTTC
J: TRBJ2-6; size: .; V: TRBV10-3; D: .; length: 13; CDR3: CAISPTLANVLTF; DNA: TGTGCCATCAGTCCAACCTTGGCCAACGTCCTGACTTTC
J: TRBJ1-1; size: .; V: TRBV28; D: .; length: 14; CDR3: CASSLPGTYTEAFF; DNA: TGTGCCAGCAGTTTGCCCGGGACCTACACTGAAGCTTTCTTT
J: TRBJ2-5; size: many; V: TRBV9; D: TRBD2; length: 16; CDR3: CASSVGLAGGQETQYF; DNA: TGTGCCAGCAGCGTAGGACTAGCGGGAGGTCAAGAGACCCAGTACTTC
J: TRBJ2-7; size: many; V: TRBV6-1; D: .; length: 13; CDR3: CASSPSRTEEQYF; DNA: TGTGCCAGCAGCCCAAGTCGGACGGAAGAGCAGTACTTC
J: TRBJ2-7; size: many; V: TRBV3-1; D: .; length: 12; CDR3: CASSNSYSEQYF; DNA: TGTGCCAGCAGCAACTCATACTCCGAGCAGTACTTC
J: TRBJ2-7; size: few; V: TRBV2; D: .; length: 12; CDR3: CASSEWKAEQYF; DNA: TGTGCCAGCAGTGAATGGAAGGCCGAGCAGTACTTC
J: TRBJ2-5; size: .; V: TRBV28; D: TRBD2; length: 14; CDR3: CASSPGGLGETQYF; DNA: TGTGCCAGCAGTCCCGGGGGGTTGGGGGAGACCCAGTACTTC
J: TRBJ2-7; size: many; V: TRBV3-1; D: .; length: 12; CDR3: CASSQDRAEQYF; DNA: TGTGCCAGCAGCCAAGATAGGGCAGAGCAGTACTTC
J: TRBJ2-7; size: many; V: TRBV7-9; D: .; length: 11; CDR3: CASSSRYEQYF; DNA: TGTGCCAGCAGCTCTAGGTACGAGCAGTACTTC
J: TRBJ2-2; size: .; V: TRBV19; D: TRBD2; length: 16; CDR3: CASSITGGRLTGELFF; DNA: TGTGCCAGTAGTATCACGGGGGGGCGGCTCACCGGGGAGCTGTTTTTT
J: TRBJ1-6; size: .; V: TRBV10-3; D: .; length: 15; CDR3: CAISGNRVGNSPLHF; DNA: TGTGCCATCAGTGGAAACAGGGTCGGTAATTCACCCCTCCACTTT
J: TRBJ1-3; size: many; V: TRBV30; D: .; length: 10; CDR3: CAGGVNTIYF; DNA: TGTGCCGGGGGGGTGAACACCATATATTTT
J: TRBJ2-1; size: medium-sized; V: TRBV28; D: .; length: 13; CDR3: CASSTQGGNEQFF; DNA: TGTGCCAGCAGCACCCAAGGGGGCAATGAGCAGTTCTTC
J: TRBJ2-3; size: many; V: TRBV20-1; D: TRBD1; length: 15; CDR3: CSARRQGGGTDTQYF; DNA: TGCAGTGCTAGACGACAGGGGGGCGGCACAGATACGCAGTATTTT
J: TRBJ2-1; size: many; V: TRBV7-2; D: .; length: 11; CDR3: CASSLDGEQFF; DNA: TGTGCCAGCAGCTTAGATGGTGAGCAGTTCTTC
J: TRBJ2-2; size: .; V: TRBV10-3; D: .; length: 14; CDR3: CASEQTGNTGELFF; DNA: TGTGCCTCCGAACAGACCGGGAACACCGGGGAGCTGTTTTTT
J: TRBJ2-2; size: many; V: TRBV7-9; D: .; length: 15; CDR3: CASSLVSGYTGELFF; DNA: TGTGCCAGCAGCTTAGTGTCGGGGTACACCGGGGAGCTGTTTTTT
J: TRBJ2-2; size: many; V: TRBV6-2/TRBV6-3; D: TRBD1; length: 14; CDR3: CASTRDRAVRELFF; DNA: TGTGCCAGCACCCGGGACAGGGCCGTCCGGGAGCTGTTTTTT
J: TRBJ2-5; size: many; V: TRBV7-9; D: .; length: 14; CDR3: CASSLETAREDQYF; DNA: TGTGCCAGCAGCTTAGAGACAGCAAGAGAAGACCAGTACTTC
J: TRBJ1-5; size: many; V: TRBV7-8; D: .; length: 16; CDR3: CASSFLTGGSNQPQHF; DNA: TGTGCCAGCAGCTTCCTAACAGGTGGAAGCAATCAGCCCCAGCATTTT
J: TRBJ2-3; size: once; V: TRBV29-1; D: .; length: 14; CDR3: CSVASGSITDTQYF; DNA: TGCAGCGTTGCTTCCGGGTCGATCACAGATACGCAGTATTTT
J: TRBJ2-5; size: many; V: TRBV12-5; D: .; length: 16; CDR3: CASGLPLTANQETQYF; DNA: TGTGCTAGTGGTTTGCCTCTGACAGCCAACCAAGAGACCCAGTACTTC
J: TRBJ2-1; size: many; V: TRBV29-1; D: .; length: 12; CDR3: CSAIKDQNEQFF; DNA: TGCAGCGCCATAAAAGATCAGAATGAGCAGTTCTTC
J: TRBJ2-1; size: .; V: TRBV6-8; D: .; length: 12; CDR3: CASRGLENEQFF; DNA: TGTGCCAGCAGGGGGCTTGAAAATGAGCAGTTCTTC
J: TRBJ2-3; size: many; V: TRBV27; D: .; length: 17; CDR3: CASSLWAGQRSTDTQYF; DNA: TGTGCCAGCAGTTTATGGGCGGGACAGCGTAGCACAGATACGCAGTATTTT